These T cell receptor beta chains were read from a single sample in a study of human T cells and chemical hapten exposure. TCRdb used MiXCR to reprocess the RACE reads, holding one entry per CDR3 protein. The table records approximately 44,000 distinct CDR3 sequences, less than 4.5% of them present only once. Sequencing input: whole blood. The receptors derive from a human donor in good health. Some clones in this sample may be carry-over from other donors' samples. CDR3s include the opening cysteine and the closing phenylalanine or tryptophan. D genes are given only for firm matches. Not every row has a clone size; where given, it reads once, few, many or a size class.

d_call: .
j_call: TRBJ2-1
v_call: TRBV7-6
clone_size: many
cdr3_nt: TGTGCCAGCAGCTTAGATTACAATGAGCAGTTCTTC
cdr3_aa: CASSLDYNEQFF

d_call: .
j_call: TRBJ1-2
v_call: TRBV6-5
clone_size: few
cdr3_nt: TGTGCCCGAAAAGGGTCTCGGAACTATGGCTACACCTTC
cdr3_aa: CARKGSRNYGYTF

d_call: TRBD2
j_call: TRBJ2-7
v_call: TRBV28
clone_size: many
cdr3_nt: TGTGCCAGCAGTAGCGGGGGGGGACCCCCCTACGAGCAGTACTTC
cdr3_aa: CASSSGGGPPYEQYF

d_call: .
j_call: TRBJ1-6
v_call: TRBV7-9
clone_size: .
cdr3_nt: TGTGCCAGCAGCTTAAGGGTTTCGGTAGATTCACCCCTCCACTTT
cdr3_aa: CASSLRVSVDSPLHF

d_call: .
j_call: TRBJ2-1
v_call: TRBV29-1
clone_size: many
cdr3_nt: TGCAGCGGTACAGACTACAATGAGCAGTTCTTC
cdr3_aa: CSGTDYNEQFF

d_call: .
j_call: TRBJ2-7
v_call: TRBV20-1
clone_size: few
cdr3_nt: TGCAGTGCTCAACCCTACTTAGTCCGGGAGAGCTACGAGCAGTACTTC
cdr3_aa: CSAQPYLVRESYEQYF

d_call: .
j_call: TRBJ1-2
v_call: TRBV30
clone_size: many
cdr3_nt: TGTGCCTGGAGTGGAATTTACAGGGAGGGCTACACCTTC
cdr3_aa: CAWSGIYREGYTF

d_call: TRBD2
j_call: TRBJ2-7
v_call: TRBV29-1
clone_size: few
cdr3_nt: TGCAGCGTTGAGCGCAGGGAGCTCGGGGGGGGGCCCTACGAGCAGTACTTC
cdr3_aa: CSVERRELGGGPYEQYF

d_call: TRBD2
j_call: TRBJ2-3
v_call: TRBV11-3
clone_size: .
cdr3_nt: TGTGCCAGCAGCTCCCATCGCAGATCCCAGCGGGAGGGCGCGGGAACAGATACGCAGTATTTT
cdr3_aa: CASSSHRRSQREGAGTDTQYF

d_call: TRBD2
j_call: TRBJ2-7
v_call: TRBV29-1
clone_size: many
cdr3_nt: TGCAGCGTCCCCGGACTAGCGGGCGGGCCCTTCGAGCAGTACTTC
cdr3_aa: CSVPGLAGGPFEQYF

d_call: .
j_call: TRBJ1-3
v_call: TRBV7-6
clone_size: many
cdr3_nt: TGTGCCAGCAGCTTAGTGGGGCTGAACTCTGGAAACACCATATATTTT
cdr3_aa: CASSLVGLNSGNTIYF

d_call: .
j_call: TRBJ1-5
v_call: TRBV29-1
clone_size: many
cdr3_nt: TGCAGCGTTGCCAGGGGAAGCAATCAGCCCCAGCATTTT
cdr3_aa: CSVARGSNQPQHF

d_call: .
j_call: TRBJ1-5
v_call: TRBV20-1
clone_size: many
cdr3_nt: TGCAGTGCTAGAGAGTTCGGGACCCCTAACCGGCCCCAGCATTTT
cdr3_aa: CSAREFGTPNRPQHF

d_call: .
j_call: TRBJ1-2
v_call: TRBV10-3
clone_size: once
cdr3_nt: TGTGCCATCAGTGAGTCACGGTATGGCTACACCTTC
cdr3_aa: CAISESRYGYTF

d_call: .
j_call: TRBJ1-1
v_call: TRBV28
clone_size: few
cdr3_nt: TGTGCCAGCAGCCTGCGGGCCCTTGAAGCTTTCTTT
cdr3_aa: CASSLRALEAFF

d_call: TRBD1
j_call: TRBJ2-1
v_call: TRBV29-1
clone_size: many
cdr3_nt: TGCAGCGACCGGGACAGGACAAACAATGAGCAGTTCTTC
cdr3_aa: CSDRDRTNNEQFF

d_call: .
j_call: TRBJ1-4
v_call: TRBV6-5
clone_size: many
cdr3_nt: TGTGCCAGCAGCAGATATTGGGCTAATGAAAAACTGTTTTTT
cdr3_aa: CASSRYWANEKLFF

d_call: TRBD2
j_call: TRBJ2-3
v_call: TRBV6-5
clone_size: .
cdr3_nt: TGTGCCAGCACCGGTAGCGGGAGGGCCTGGGAAGATACGCAGTATTTT
cdr3_aa: CASTGSGRAWEDTQYF

d_call: .
j_call: TRBJ1-3
v_call: TRBV7-9
clone_size: many
cdr3_nt: TGTGCCAGCAGCTTACTTGGAAACACCATATATTTT
cdr3_aa: CASSLLGNTIYF

d_call: .
j_call: TRBJ2-5
v_call: TRBV3-1
clone_size: many
cdr3_nt: TGTGCCAGCAGCCAAGGACAGGTCGAGACCCAGTACTTC
cdr3_aa: CASSQGQVETQYF

d_call: .
j_call: TRBJ1-1
v_call: TRBV6-2/TRBV6-3
clone_size: many
cdr3_nt: TGTGCCAGCAGCCGCTCGAGAGTGAACACTGAAGCTTTCTTT
cdr3_aa: CASSRSRVNTEAFF

d_call: TRBD1
j_call: TRBJ1-1
v_call: TRBV30
clone_size: many
cdr3_nt: TGTGCCTGGAGTACCGGGACAGGGAACACTGAAGCTTTCTTT
cdr3_aa: CAWSTGTGNTEAFF

d_call: TRBD1
j_call: TRBJ1-2
v_call: TRBV19
clone_size: few
cdr3_nt: TGTGCCAGTGCTTCCGGGACAGGGTATGACTATGGCTACACCTTC
cdr3_aa: CASASGTGYDYGYTF

d_call: .
j_call: TRBJ1-1
v_call: TRBV12-3/TRBV12-4
clone_size: .
cdr3_nt: TGTGCCAGCAGTTTGCATGGAGCTATAGCTTTCTTT
cdr3_aa: CASSLHGAIAFF

d_call: TRBD1
j_call: TRBJ1-2
v_call: TRBV5-6
clone_size: many
cdr3_nt: TGTGCCAGCAGCATTGGACAGGGGAGCTATGGCTACACCTTC
cdr3_aa: CASSIGQGSYGYTF

d_call: .
j_call: TRBJ1-6
v_call: TRBV27
clone_size: few
cdr3_nt: TGTGCCAGCAGTTTGGGACACGGTGGTTCACCCCTCCACTTT
cdr3_aa: CASSLGHGGSPLHF

d_call: .
j_call: TRBJ2-3
v_call: TRBV12-3/TRBV12-4
clone_size: many
cdr3_nt: TGTGCCAGCAGTTTAGCAGGAAGCACAGATACGCAGTATTTT
cdr3_aa: CASSLAGSTDTQYF

d_call: .
j_call: TRBJ2-3
v_call: TRBV10-3
clone_size: few
cdr3_nt: TGTGCCATCAGTGACATGGCACGAGAGGCAGATACGCAGTATTTT
cdr3_aa: CAISDMAREADTQYF

d_call: TRBD2
j_call: TRBJ2-1
v_call: TRBV27
clone_size: .
cdr3_nt: TGTGCCAGCAGTTTCCCGGGACTAGATCATGAGCAGTTCTTC
cdr3_aa: CASSFPGLDHEQFF

d_call: TRBD1
j_call: TRBJ2-5
v_call: TRBV11-2
clone_size: many
cdr3_nt: TGTGCCAGCAGCTCACACGGACAGGGGCAGGCGGCCCAGTACTTC
cdr3_aa: CASSSHGQGQAAQYF

d_call: TRBD2
j_call: TRBJ2-2
v_call: TRBV5-1
clone_size: many
cdr3_nt: TGCGCCAGCAGCTTGGGGCTAGCGGTCAACACCGGGGAGCTGTTTTTT
cdr3_aa: CASSLGLAVNTGELFF

d_call: TRBD1
j_call: TRBJ1-2
v_call: TRBV5-8
clone_size: .
cdr3_nt: TGTGCCAGCAGCTTGTATACGGACAGGGGGCGTCGGGGCTACACCTTC
cdr3_aa: CASSLYTDRGRRGYTF

d_call: TRBD2
j_call: TRBJ2-1
v_call: TRBV9
clone_size: many
cdr3_nt: TGTGCCAGCAGCCCGGGACTACGAAATGAGCAGTTCTTC
cdr3_aa: CASSPGLRNEQFF

d_call: .
j_call: TRBJ2-7
v_call: TRBV12-3/TRBV12-4
clone_size: few
cdr3_nt: TGTGCCAGCAGTTTTCTCGGGAGAGGGTACGAGCAGTACTTC
cdr3_aa: CASSFLGRGYEQYF

d_call: TRBD1
j_call: TRBJ1-1
v_call: TRBV29-1
clone_size: many
cdr3_nt: TGCAGCGTTGATGGAAGGGGGCTTCGAGCTTTAGAAGCTTTCTTT
cdr3_aa: CSVDGRGLRALEAFF

d_call: TRBD2
j_call: TRBJ2-1
v_call: TRBV5-6
clone_size: .
cdr3_nt: TGTGCCAGCAGCAAGCTAGCGGGAGGGCCCCATGAGCAGTTCTTC
cdr3_aa: CASSKLAGGPHEQFF

d_call: .
j_call: TRBJ1-2
v_call: TRBV3-1
clone_size: few
cdr3_nt: TGTGCCAGCAGTCAAGGGGGAGTTGGCTATGGCTACACCTTC
cdr3_aa: CASSQGGVGYGYTF

d_call: TRBD2
j_call: TRBJ2-1
v_call: TRBV5-1
clone_size: few
cdr3_nt: TGCGCCAGCAGCAATAGCGGGAGCTACAATGAGCAGTTCTTC
cdr3_aa: CASSNSGSYNEQFF

d_call: .
j_call: TRBJ2-7
v_call: TRBV14
clone_size: few
cdr3_nt: TGTGCCAGCAGCCAAGAACTCCGAGGGGCAGTGACCTACGAGCAGTACTTC
cdr3_aa: CASSQELRGAVTYEQYF

d_call: TRBD1
j_call: TRBJ1-1
v_call: TRBV9
clone_size: many
cdr3_nt: TGTGCCAGCAGCGTTACAGGGGAAAACACTGAAGCTTTCTTT
cdr3_aa: CASSVTGENTEAFF

d_call: TRBD1
j_call: TRBJ2-1
v_call: TRBV14
clone_size: many
cdr3_nt: TGTGCCAGCAGCTCACAGGGGGGAGGCCAGTTCTTC
cdr3_aa: CASSSQGGGQFF

d_call: TRBD1
j_call: TRBJ1-5
v_call: TRBV5-8
clone_size: many
cdr3_nt: TGTGCCAGCAGCCTAGGACAGGGGGGTAGCAATCAGCCCCAGCATTTT
cdr3_aa: CASSLGQGGSNQPQHF

d_call: TRBD1
j_call: TRBJ2-1
v_call: TRBV29-1
clone_size: few
cdr3_nt: TGCAGCGTTGCCTGGGACAGGGACTACAATGAGCAGTTCTTC
cdr3_aa: CSVAWDRDYNEQFF

d_call: .
j_call: TRBJ2-7
v_call: TRBV5-1
clone_size: .
cdr3_nt: TGCGCCACCCAGACCATTCCCGGAAACGAGCAGTACTTC
cdr3_aa: CATQTIPGNEQYF

d_call: .
j_call: TRBJ2-1
v_call: TRBV11-2
clone_size: .
cdr3_nt: TGTGCCAGCAGCCCCCTGGTGGAGCAGTTCTTC
cdr3_aa: CASSPLVEQFF

d_call: TRBD1
j_call: TRBJ1-2
v_call: TRBV20-1
clone_size: few
cdr3_nt: TGCAGTGCTAGTTTTCCGAGGACAGGGGAGCACTATGGCTACACCTTC
cdr3_aa: CSASFPRTGEHYGYTF

d_call: .
j_call: TRBJ2-3
v_call: TRBV20-1
clone_size: many
cdr3_nt: TGCAGTGCTGGACAGACTAACTCTCTTGCAGATACGCAGTATTTT
cdr3_aa: CSAGQTNSLADTQYF

d_call: .
j_call: TRBJ1-5
v_call: TRBV27
clone_size: few
cdr3_nt: TGTGCCAGCAGTTTCCGCAATCAGCCCCAGCATTTT
cdr3_aa: CASSFRNQPQHF

d_call: .
j_call: TRBJ1-2
v_call: TRBV28
clone_size: many
cdr3_nt: TGTGCCTCCGGAGAGCGGTTCAATGGCTACACCTTC
cdr3_aa: CASGERFNGYTF

d_call: .
j_call: TRBJ2-1
v_call: TRBV29-1
clone_size: many
cdr3_nt: TGCAGCGTTGAGGTGGGAGGCCTTTACAATGAGCAGTTCTTC
cdr3_aa: CSVEVGGLYNEQFF

d_call: TRBD2
j_call: TRBJ2-1
v_call: TRBV5-1
clone_size: many
cdr3_nt: TGCGCCAGCAGCTTACTAGCGGTTATCGCCAATGAGCAGTTCTTC
cdr3_aa: CASSLLAVIANEQFF

d_call: .
j_call: TRBJ1-5
v_call: TRBV6-1
clone_size: many
cdr3_nt: TGTGCCAGCAGTGATAGGGGAGGGGCTACTAGCAATCAGCCCCAGCATTTT
cdr3_aa: CASSDRGGATSNQPQHF

d_call: .
j_call: TRBJ1-6
v_call: TRBV20-1
clone_size: many
cdr3_nt: TGCAGTGCCCGAGGCAGGGTTTGGGCGAGTAGCGATTCACCCCTCCACTTT
cdr3_aa: CSARGRVWASSDSPLHF

d_call: .
j_call: TRBJ1-5
v_call: TRBV2
clone_size: few
cdr3_nt: TGTGCCAGCCGCCCAGGGCGGGGAGAGAATCAGCCCCAGCATTTT
cdr3_aa: CASRPGRGENQPQHF

d_call: .
j_call: TRBJ2-5
v_call: TRBV19
clone_size: .
cdr3_nt: TGTGCCAGTAGAGCCCGACTAGAAGTTCCAGAGACCCAGTACTTC
cdr3_aa: CASRARLEVPETQYF

d_call: TRBD2
j_call: TRBJ2-1
v_call: TRBV9
clone_size: many
cdr3_nt: TGTGCCAGCAGCGCCCGGACTAGCGGGTTCTCCTACAATGAGCAGTTCTTC
cdr3_aa: CASSARTSGFSYNEQFF

d_call: TRBD2
j_call: TRBJ2-1
v_call: TRBV6-2/TRBV6-3
clone_size: many
cdr3_nt: TGTGCCAGCAGTTACTCGACGACTAGCGGGAGGTTGAGATACAATGAGCAGTTCTTC
cdr3_aa: CASSYSTTSGRLRYNEQFF

d_call: .
j_call: TRBJ2-3
v_call: TRBV28
clone_size: few
cdr3_nt: TGTGCCAGCAGTTTACCTTACTCAGGGGGGATTTTAACAGATACGCAGTATTTT
cdr3_aa: CASSLPYSGGILTDTQYF